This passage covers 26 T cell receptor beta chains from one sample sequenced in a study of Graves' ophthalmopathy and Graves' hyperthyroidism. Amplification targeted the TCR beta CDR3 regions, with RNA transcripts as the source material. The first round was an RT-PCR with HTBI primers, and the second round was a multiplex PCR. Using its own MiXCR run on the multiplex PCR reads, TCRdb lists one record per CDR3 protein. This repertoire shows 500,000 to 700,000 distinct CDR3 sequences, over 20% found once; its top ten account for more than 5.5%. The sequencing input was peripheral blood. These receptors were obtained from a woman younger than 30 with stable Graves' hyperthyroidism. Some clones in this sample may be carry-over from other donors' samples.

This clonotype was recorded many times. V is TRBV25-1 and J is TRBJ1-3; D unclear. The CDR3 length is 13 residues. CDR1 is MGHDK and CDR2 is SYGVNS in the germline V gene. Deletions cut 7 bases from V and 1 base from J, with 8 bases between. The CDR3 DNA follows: TGTGCCAGCATAAGTCTATCTGGAAACACCATATATTTT. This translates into CASISLSGNTIYF.

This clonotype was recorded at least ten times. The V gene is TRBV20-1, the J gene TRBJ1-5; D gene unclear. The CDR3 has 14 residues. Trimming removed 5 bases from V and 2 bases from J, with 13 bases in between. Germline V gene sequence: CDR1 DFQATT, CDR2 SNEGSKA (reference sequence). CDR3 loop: CSASTDQGNQPQHF. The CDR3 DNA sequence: TGCAGTGCTTCCACGGACCAAGGCAATCAGCCCCAGCATTTT.

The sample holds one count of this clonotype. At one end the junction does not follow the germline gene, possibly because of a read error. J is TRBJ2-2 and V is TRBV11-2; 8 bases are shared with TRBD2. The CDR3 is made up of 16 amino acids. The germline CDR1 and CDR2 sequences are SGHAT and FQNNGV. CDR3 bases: TGTGCCAGCAGCTATTATACGGGAGGGACCACCGGGGAGCTGTGTTTT. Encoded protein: CASSYYTGGTTGELCF. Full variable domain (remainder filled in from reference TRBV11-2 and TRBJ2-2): EAGVAQSPRYKIIEKRQSVAFWCNPISGHATLYWYQQILGQGPKLLIQFQNNGVVDDSQLPKDRFSAERLKGVDSTLKIQPAKLEDSAVYLCASSYYTGGTTGELCFGEGSRLTVL.

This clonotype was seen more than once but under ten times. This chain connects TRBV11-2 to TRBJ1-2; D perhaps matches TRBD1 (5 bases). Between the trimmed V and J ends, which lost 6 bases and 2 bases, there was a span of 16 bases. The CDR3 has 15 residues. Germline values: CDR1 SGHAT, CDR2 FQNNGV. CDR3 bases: TGTGCCAGCAGGCAGGGAGGGCAGACGAACTATGGCTACACCTTC. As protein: CASRQGGQTNYGYTF. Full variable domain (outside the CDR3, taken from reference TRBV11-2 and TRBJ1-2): EAGVAQSPRYKIIEKRQSVAFWCNPISGHATLYWYQQILGQGPKLLIQFQNNGVVDDSQLPKDRFSAERLKGVDSTLKIQPAKLEDSAVYLCASRQGGQTNYGYTFGSGTRLTVV.

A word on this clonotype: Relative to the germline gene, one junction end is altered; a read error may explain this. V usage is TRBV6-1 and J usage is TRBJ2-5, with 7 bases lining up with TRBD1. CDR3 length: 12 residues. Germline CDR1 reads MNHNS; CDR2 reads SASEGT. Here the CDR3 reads CASSLGTETQDF. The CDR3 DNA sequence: TGTGCCAGCAGTTTGGGGACAGAGACCCAGGACTTC.

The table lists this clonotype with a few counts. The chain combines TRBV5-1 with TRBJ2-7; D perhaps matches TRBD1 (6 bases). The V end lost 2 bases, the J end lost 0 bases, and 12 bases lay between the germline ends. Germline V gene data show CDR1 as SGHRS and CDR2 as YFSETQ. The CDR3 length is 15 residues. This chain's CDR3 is CASSLQGQNSYEQYF. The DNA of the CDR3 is TGCGCCAGCAGCTTACAGGGTCAAAACTCCTACGAGCAGTACTTC.

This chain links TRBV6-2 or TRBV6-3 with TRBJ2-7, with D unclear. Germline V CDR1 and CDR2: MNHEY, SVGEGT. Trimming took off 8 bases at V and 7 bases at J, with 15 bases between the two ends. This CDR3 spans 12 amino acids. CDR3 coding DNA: TGTGCCAGCGCCTGGGCTTCTGGGGAGCAGTACTTC. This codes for CASAWASGEQYF.

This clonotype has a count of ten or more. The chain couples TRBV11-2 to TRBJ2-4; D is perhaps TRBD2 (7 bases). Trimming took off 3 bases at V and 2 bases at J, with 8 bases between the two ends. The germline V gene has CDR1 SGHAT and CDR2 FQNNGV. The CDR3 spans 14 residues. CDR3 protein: CASSLGGPKNIQYF. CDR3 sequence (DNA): TGTGCCAGCAGCTTGGGGGGGCCCAAAAACATTCAGTACTTC.

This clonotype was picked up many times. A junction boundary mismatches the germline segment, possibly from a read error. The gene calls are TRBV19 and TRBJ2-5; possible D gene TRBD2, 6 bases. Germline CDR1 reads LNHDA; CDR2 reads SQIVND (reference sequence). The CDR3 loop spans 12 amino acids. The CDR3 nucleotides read TGTGCCAGCAGTATCCGGGGGGAGACCCAGTACTTC. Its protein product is CASSIRGETQYF.

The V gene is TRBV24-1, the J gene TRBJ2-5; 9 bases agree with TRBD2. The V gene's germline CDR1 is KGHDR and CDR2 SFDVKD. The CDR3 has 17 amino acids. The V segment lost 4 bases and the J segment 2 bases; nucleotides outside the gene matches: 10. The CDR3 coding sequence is TGTGCCACCAGTGACCCTAGGGGAGCGGGAGGACAAGAGACCCAGTACTTC. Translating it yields CATSDPRGAGGQETQYF.

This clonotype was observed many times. DNA for the CDR3: TGTGCCAGCAGTTTGGGTGGGGATATGACGATCGAGCAGTACTTC. This codes for CASSLGGDMTIEQYF. This chain joins TRBV12-3 or TRBV12-4 and TRBJ2-7; D uncertain. The CDR3 consists of 15 residues. The V and J ends lost 3 bases and 6 bases respectively, with 18 bases between them.

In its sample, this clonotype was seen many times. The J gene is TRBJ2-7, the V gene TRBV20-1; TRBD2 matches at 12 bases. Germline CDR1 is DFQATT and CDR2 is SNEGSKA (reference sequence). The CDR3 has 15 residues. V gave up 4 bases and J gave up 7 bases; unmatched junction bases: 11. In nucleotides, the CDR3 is TGCAGTGCTACAGACTCCGGGACTAGCGGGTGGGAGCAGTACTTC. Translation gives CSATDSGTSGWEQYF.

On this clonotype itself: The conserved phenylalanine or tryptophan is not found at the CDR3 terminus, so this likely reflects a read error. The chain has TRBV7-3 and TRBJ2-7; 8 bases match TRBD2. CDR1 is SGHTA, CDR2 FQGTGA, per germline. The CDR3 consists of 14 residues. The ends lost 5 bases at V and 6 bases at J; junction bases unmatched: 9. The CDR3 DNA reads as TGTGCCAGCAGCCTGGGGGGCGGGAGGAGCGAGCAGTACCTC. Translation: CASSLGGGRSEQYL.

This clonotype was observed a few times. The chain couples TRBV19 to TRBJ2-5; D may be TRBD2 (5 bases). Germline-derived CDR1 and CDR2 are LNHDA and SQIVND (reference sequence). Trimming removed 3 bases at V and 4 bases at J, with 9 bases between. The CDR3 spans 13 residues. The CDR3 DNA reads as TGTGCCAGTAGTATCGTAGGGAGAGAGACCCAGTACTTC. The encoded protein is CASSIVGRETQYF.

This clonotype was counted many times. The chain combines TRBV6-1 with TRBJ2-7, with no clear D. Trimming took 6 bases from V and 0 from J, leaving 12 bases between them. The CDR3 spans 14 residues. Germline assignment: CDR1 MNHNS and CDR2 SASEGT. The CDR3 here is CASRGAVSSYEQYF. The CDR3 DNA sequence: TGTGCCAGCAGGGGCGCGGTTAGCTCCTACGAGCAGTACTTC.

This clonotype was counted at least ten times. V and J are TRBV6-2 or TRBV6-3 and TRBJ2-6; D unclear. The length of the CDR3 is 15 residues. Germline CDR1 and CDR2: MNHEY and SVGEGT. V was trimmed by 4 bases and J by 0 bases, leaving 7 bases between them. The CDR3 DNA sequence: TGTGCCAGCAGTTGGGGTAGCTCTGGGGCCAACGTCCTGACTTTC. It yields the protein CASSWGSSGANVLTF.

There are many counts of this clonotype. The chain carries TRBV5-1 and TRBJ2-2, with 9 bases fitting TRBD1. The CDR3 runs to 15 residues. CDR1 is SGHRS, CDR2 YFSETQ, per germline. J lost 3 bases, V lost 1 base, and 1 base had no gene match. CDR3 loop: CASSLRQGDTGELFF. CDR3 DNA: TGCGCCAGCAGCTTGAGACAGGGGGACACCGGGGAGCTGTTTTTT.

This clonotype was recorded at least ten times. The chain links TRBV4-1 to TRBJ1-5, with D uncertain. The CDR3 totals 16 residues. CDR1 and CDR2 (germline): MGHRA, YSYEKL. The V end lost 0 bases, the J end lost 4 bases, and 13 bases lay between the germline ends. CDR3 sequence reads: CASSQDWTQGNQPQHF. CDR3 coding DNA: TGCGCCAGCAGCCAAGATTGGACCCAAGGTAATCAGCCCCAGCATTTT.

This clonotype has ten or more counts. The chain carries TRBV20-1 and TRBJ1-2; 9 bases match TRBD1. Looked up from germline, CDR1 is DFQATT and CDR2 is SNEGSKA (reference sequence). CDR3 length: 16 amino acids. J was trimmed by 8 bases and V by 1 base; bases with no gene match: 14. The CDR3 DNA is TGCAGTGCTAGAGTGGCGGGACAGGGAACGTGGGGCGGCTACACCTTC. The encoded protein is CSARVAGQGTWGGYTF.

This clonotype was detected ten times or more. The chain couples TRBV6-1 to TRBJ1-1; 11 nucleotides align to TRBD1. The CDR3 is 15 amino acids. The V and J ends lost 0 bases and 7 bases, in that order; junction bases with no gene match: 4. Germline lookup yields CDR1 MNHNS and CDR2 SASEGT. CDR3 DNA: TGTGCCAGCAGTGAAGCCGGACAGGGGGCAGTTGAAGCTTTCTTT. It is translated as CASSEAGQGAVEAFF.

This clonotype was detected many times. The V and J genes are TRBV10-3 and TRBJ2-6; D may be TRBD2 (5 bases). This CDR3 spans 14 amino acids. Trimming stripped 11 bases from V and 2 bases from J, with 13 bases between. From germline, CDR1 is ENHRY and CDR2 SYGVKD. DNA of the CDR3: TGTGCCGCCGGGGTCTCAGCTGGGGCCAACGTCCTGACTTTC. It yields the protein CAAGVSAGANVLTF.

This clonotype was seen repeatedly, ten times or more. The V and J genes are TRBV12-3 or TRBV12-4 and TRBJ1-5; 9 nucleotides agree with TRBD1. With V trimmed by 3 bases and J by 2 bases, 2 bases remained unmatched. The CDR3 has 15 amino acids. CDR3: CASSLGDRGNQPQHF. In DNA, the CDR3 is TGTGCCAGCAGTTTGGGGGACAGGGGCAATCAGCCCCAGCATTTT.

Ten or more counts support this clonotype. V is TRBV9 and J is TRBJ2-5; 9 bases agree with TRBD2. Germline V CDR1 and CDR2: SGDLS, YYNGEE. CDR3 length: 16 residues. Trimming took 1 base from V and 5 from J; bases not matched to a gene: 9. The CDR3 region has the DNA TGTGCCAGCAGCGTAAGCCCGGCTAGCGGGACGGAGACCCAGTACTTC. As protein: CASSVSPASGTETQYF.

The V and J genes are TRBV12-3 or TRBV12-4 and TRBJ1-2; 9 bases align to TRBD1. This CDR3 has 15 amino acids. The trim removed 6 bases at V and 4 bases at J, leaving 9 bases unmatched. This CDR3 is CASRPSGTGFYGYTF. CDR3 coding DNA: TGTGCCAGCAGGCCATCCGGGACAGGGTTCTATGGCTACACCTTC.

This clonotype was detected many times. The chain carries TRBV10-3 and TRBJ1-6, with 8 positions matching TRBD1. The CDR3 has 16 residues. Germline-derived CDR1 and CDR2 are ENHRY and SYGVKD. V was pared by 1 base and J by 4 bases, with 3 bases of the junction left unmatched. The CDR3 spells CAISEWDRLYNSPLHF. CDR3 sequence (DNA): TGTGCCATCAGTGAGTGGGACAGGCTTTATAATTCACCCCTCCACTTT.

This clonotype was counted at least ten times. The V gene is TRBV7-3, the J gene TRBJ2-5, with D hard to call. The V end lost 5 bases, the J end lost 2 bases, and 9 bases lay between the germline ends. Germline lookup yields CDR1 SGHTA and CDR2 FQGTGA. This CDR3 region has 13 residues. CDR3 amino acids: CASSDGLQETQYF. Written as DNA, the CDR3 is TGTGCCAGCAGCGATGGTTTGCAAGAGACCCAGTACTTC.